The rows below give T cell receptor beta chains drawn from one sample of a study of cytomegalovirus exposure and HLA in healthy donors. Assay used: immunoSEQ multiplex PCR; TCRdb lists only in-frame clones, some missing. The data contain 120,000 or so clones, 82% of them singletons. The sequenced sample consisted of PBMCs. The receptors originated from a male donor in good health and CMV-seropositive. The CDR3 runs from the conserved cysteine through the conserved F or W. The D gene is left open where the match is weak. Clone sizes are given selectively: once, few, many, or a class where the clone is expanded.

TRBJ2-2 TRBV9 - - TGTGCCAGCAGCGTCGAGAGCCTGAACACCGGGGAGCTGTTTTTT CASSVESLNTGELFF
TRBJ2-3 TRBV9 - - TGTGCCAGCAGCGTGGAGCGGTACACAGATACGCAGTATTTT CASSVERYTDTQYF
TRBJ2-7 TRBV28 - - TGTGCCAGCAGTTTAGCGTCAGCGTTATCCTACGAGCAGTACTTC CASSLASALSYEQYF
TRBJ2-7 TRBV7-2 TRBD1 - TGTGCCAGCAGTCCTCGGACAGGGAGGCTTTTATACGAGCAGTACTTC CASSPRTGRLLYEQYF
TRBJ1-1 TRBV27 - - TGTGCCAGCAACTTGGGGACTGCTTTCTTT CASNLGTAFF
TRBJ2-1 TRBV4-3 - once TGCGCCAGCAGCCTCCAACGACAGGACAATGAGCAGTTCTTC CASSLQRQDNEQFF
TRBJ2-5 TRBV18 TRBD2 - TGTGCCAGCTCACCCAACCGAGCGGGAGCAAGTGAGACCCAGTACTTC CASSPNRAGASETQYF
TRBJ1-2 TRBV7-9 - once TGTGCCAGCACCAACCCGCGGAGGGGGGGGAACTATGGCTACACCTTC CASTNPRRGGNYGYTF
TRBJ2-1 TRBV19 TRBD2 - TGTGCCAGTAGTATGAGGCTAGCGGATTACAATGAGCAGTTCTTC CASSMRLADYNEQFF
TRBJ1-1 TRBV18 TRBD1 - TGTGCCAGCTCACCCACAGGGGGCACTGAAGCTTTCTTT CASSPTGGTEAFF